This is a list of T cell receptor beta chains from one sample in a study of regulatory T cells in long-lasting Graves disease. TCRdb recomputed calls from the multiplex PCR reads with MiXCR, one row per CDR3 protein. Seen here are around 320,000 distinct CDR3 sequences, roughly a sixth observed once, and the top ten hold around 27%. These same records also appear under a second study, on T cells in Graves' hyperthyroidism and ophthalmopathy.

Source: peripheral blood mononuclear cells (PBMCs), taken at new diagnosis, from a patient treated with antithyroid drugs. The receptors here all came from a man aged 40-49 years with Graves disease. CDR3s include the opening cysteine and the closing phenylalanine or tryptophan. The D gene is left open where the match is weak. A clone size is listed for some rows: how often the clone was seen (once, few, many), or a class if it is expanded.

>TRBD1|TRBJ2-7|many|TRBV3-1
TGTGCCAGCAGCTATTGGGGACAGACGACCTACGAGCAGTACTTC
CASSYWGQTTYEQYF
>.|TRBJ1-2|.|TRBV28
TGTGCCAGCAGCTTTCCTAGGACACCGAACTATGGCTACACCTTC
CASSFPRTPNYGYTF
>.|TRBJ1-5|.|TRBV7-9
TGTGCCAGCAGCCGGACGGAGGGTAATCAGCCCCAGCATTTT
CASSRTEGNQPQHF
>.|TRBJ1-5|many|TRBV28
TGTGCCAGCAGTTTATGGGGAAATAGCAATCAGCCCCAGCATTTT
CASSLWGNSNQPQHF
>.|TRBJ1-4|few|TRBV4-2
TGTGCCAGCAGCCAAGCGTGGGTCGGATCGCATCGGGGACTGTTTTTT
CASSQAWVGSHRGLFF
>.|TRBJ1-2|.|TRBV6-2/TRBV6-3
TGTGCCAGCAGCCACCACAGCAAGTATGGCTACACCTTC
CASSHHSKYGYTF
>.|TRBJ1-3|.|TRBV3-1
TGTGCCAGCAGCGATTCTGGAAACACCATATATTTT
CASSDSGNTIYF
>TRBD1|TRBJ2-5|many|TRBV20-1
TGCAGTACCTGGCCGACAGGGGTAGAGACCCAGTACTTC
CSTWPTGVETQYF
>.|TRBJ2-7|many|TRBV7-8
TGTGCCAGCAGCAACCCGATTGGGATCTCCTACGAGCAGTACTTC
CASSNPIGISYEQYF
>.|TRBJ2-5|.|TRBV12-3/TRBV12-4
TGTGCCAGCAGTTGGGAGGTGCCAGGTGCCGAGACCCAGTACTTC
CASSWEVPGAETQYF
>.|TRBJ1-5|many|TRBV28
TGTGCCAGCAGTTTCCGACGGTCTCAGCCCCAGCATTTT
CASSFRRSQPQHF
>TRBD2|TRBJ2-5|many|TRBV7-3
TGTGCCAGCAGCTCGGGACTAGCGGGGGGACCCCAGTACTTC
CASSSGLAGGPQYF
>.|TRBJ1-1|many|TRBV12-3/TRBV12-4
TGTGCCAGCAGCCGAACTCAAGCAAACACTGAAGCTTTCTTT
CASSRTQANTEAFF
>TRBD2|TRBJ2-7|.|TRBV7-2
TGTGCCAGCAGTCATAGCGGGGGGGCCTACGAGCAGTACTTC
CASSHSGGAYEQYF
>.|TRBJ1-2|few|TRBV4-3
TGCGCCAGCAGCCCTATAGAGGGGTCCTATGGCTACACCTTC
CASSPIEGSYGYTF
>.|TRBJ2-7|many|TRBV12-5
TGTGCTAGTGGGATAGGGCTGGAGGCCGAGCAGTACTTC
CASGIGLEAEQYF
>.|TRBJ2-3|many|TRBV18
TGTGCCAGCTCACCAACAGTGGCTGATACGCAGTATTTT
CASSPTVADTQYF
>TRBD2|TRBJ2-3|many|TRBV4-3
TGCGCCAGCAGCCAACGGGGGGGCGTGGGCACAGATACGCAGTATTTT
CASSQRGGVGTDTQYF
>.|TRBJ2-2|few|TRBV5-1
TGTGCCAGCAGCTTACCCTCCGGGGAGCTGTTTTTT
CASSLPSGELFF
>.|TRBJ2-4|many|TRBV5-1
TGCGCCAGCAGCCCGATGGGGACCGGGAACATTCAGTACTTC
CASSPMGTGNIQYF
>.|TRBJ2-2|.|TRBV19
TGTGCCAGCGCAACAACAGGGAACACCGGGGAGCTGTTTTTT
CASATTGNTGELFF
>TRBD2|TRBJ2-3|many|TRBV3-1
TGTGCCGCGAAAACTAGCGGCACAGATACGCAGTATTTT
CAAKTSGTDTQYF
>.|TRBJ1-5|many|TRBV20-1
TGCAGTGCTAAACTGACGGGTCAGCCCCAGCATTTT
CSAKLTGQPQHF
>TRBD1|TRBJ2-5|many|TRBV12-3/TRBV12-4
TGTGCCAGCAGATCCGGGACAGTTGAGACCCAGTACTTC
CASRSGTVETQYF
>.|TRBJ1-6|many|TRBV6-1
TGTGCCAGCAGTCTGTCTGGGGGCATGAATTCACCCCTCCACTTT
CASSLSGGMNSPLHF
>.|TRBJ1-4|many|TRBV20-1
TGCAGTGCTAGGGGGCAGCTCTCCACTAACTGTTTTTTT
CSARGQLSTNCFF
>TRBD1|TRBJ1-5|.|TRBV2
TGTGCCAGCAACGCCGGGACAGGGGGCGGTCAGCCCCAGCATTTT
CASNAGTGGGQPQHF
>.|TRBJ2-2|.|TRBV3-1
TGTGCCAGCAACTCCGTTGGGAGCGGGGAGCTGTTTTTT
CASNSVGSGELFF
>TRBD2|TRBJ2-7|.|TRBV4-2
TGTGCCAGCAGCCAAGATGGGCTAGCGGGGGGGCTGTACGAGCAGTACTTC
CASSQDGLAGGLYEQYF
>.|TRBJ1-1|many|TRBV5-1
TGCGCCAGCAGCTCACAGACAGATAGCACTGAAGCTTTCTTT
CASSSQTDSTEAFF
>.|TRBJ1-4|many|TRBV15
TGTGCCACCAGCACAGACAGGAGAACTGAAAAACTGTTTTTT
CATSTDRRTEKLFF
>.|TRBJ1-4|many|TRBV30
TGTGCCTGGAGTAGGCCAAACAGGGAAGGCGAAAAACTGTTTTTT
CAWSRPNREGEKLFF
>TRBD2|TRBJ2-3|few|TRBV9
TGTGCCAGCAGCGTACGGGGACTAGCGGGGGCACTTACAGATACGCAGTATTTT
CASSVRGLAGALTDTQYF
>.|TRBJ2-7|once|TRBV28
TGTGCCAGCAGTATAAACTGGGACGGTTCCTACGAGCAGTACTTC
CASSINWDGSYEQYF
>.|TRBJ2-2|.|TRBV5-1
TGCGCCAGCAGCTTGGAAGGCAGGGGCTACGGGGAGCTGTTTTTT
CASSLEGRGYGELFF
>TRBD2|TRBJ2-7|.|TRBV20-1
TGCAGTGCTAGAGATAGGGCTAGCGGGGCCTACGAGCAGTACTTC
CSARDRASGAYEQYF
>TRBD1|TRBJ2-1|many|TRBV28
TGTGCCAGCACACCGGGGACAGGGATCAATGAGCAGTTCTTC
CASTPGTGINEQFF
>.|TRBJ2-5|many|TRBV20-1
TGCAGTGCGGTCGCGTCTGGGACGGAGACCCAGTACTTC
CSAVASGTETQYF
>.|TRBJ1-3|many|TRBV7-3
TGTGCCAGCAGCCCTACGACGGGAAACACCATATATTTT
CASSPTTGNTIYF
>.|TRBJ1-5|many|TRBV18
TGTGCCAGCTCACAAACAGGGTTGAACAATCAGCCCCAGCATTTT
CASSQTGLNNQPQHF
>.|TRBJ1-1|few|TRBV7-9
TGTGCCAGCAGCACCTGGACGGCCAACACTGAAGCTTTCTTT
CASSTWTANTEAFF
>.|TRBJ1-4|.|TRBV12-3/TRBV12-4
TGTGCCAGCAGTGACCGGTTCTCCGAAAAACTGTTTTTT
CASSDRFSEKLFF